The 17 T cell receptor beta chains below were found in one sample sequenced in a study of blood T cell repertoires in COVID-19. Only in-frame clones appear in the TCRdb table, and some are missing; sequencing was by immunoSEQ multiplex PCR. There are tens of thousands of clones in the sample; approximately 71% occur only once, and over 2% lies in the top ten. Specimen: peripheral blood. Receptors originate from a man between 65 and 85 years old with COVID-19, enrolled during active disease.

In DNA, the CDR3 is TGTGCCAGCAGCGACGGACAACGCTCTGGAAACACCATATATTTT. Translation gives CASSDGQRSGNTIYF. The chain joins TRBV6-5 to TRBJ1-3, with D tentatively TRBD1 (5 bases). Germline values: CDR1 MNHEY, CDR2 SVGAGI. The CDR3 extends over 15 amino acids. Trimming removed 6 bases at V and 0 bases at J, with 12 bases between.

J is TRBJ2-4 and V is TRBV20-1; D possibly corresponds to TRBD1 (6 bases). The CDR3 is 10 amino acids. Trimming removed 2 bases at V and 13 bases at J, with 9 bases between. From germline, CDR1 is DFQATT and CDR2 SNEGSKA (reference sequence). The DNA for the CDR3 is TGCAGTGCTAGACTACAGGGACAGTACTTC. This codes for CSARLQGQYF.

V is TRBV7-9 and J is TRBJ2-1, with 9 bases aligning to TRBD2. The CDR3 consists of 16 residues. J was trimmed by 0 bases and V by 5 bases; bases with no gene match: 5. Germline V lookup: CDR1 SEHNR, CDR2 FQNEAQ (reference sequence). The CDR3 protein is CASSALLAGSYNEQFF. The CDR3 DNA is TGTGCCAGCAGCGCTTTACTAGCGGGCTCCTACAATGAGCAGTTCTTC.

The chain has TRBV28 and TRBJ2-6; maybe TRBD1 (5 bases). Germline V gives CDR1 MDHEN, CDR2 SYDVKM. Trimming stripped 7 bases from V and 4 bases from J, with 20 bases between. The CDR3 totals 17 residues. CDR3 DNA sequence: TGTGCCAGCACCCCCTCCCAGGGCCAGTTAGGGGCCAACGTCCTGACTTTC. Amino acids: CASTPSQGQLGANVLTF.

This chain joins TRBV28 and TRBJ1-2, with D maybe TRBD1 (5 bases). V was pared by 7 bases and J by 3 bases, with 15 bases between. The CDR3 covers 14 residues. Germline loops: CDR1 MDHEN, CDR2 SYDVKM. CDR3 sequence (DNA): TGTGCCAGCAAAACGGCAGGGCACGACTATGGCTACACCTTC. The encoded protein is CASKTAGHDYGYTF.

V and J are TRBV5-1 and TRBJ2-7, with 11 bases matching TRBD2. Germline CDR1 reads SGHRS; CDR2 reads YFSETQ. There are 17 residues in the CDR3. The ends lost 4 bases at V and 0 bases at J; junction bases unmatched: 9. The CDR3 reads CASSPTSGSRGSYEQYF. The DNA for the CDR3 is TGCGCCAGCAGCCCCACTAGCGGGAGCAGGGGCTCCTACGAGCAGTACTTC.

The chain combines TRBV18 with TRBJ2-5; perhaps TRBD1 as D (6 bases). Germline V gene sequence: CDR1 KGHSH, CDR2 LQKENI. The CDR3 totals 14 residues. V lost 0 bases and J 5 bases, leaving 10 bases between the germline ends. In nucleotides, the CDR3 is TGTGCCAGCTCACCACCGACAGGAGAGGAGACCCAGTACTTC. This codes for CASSPPTGEETQYF.

The chain uses TRBV29-1 and TRBJ1-2; 7 positions agree with TRBD1. The CDR3 is made up of 12 amino acids. CDR1 and CDR2 from the germline V gene are SQVTM and ANQGSEA. V trimming: 7 bases; J trimming: 4 bases; junction bases outside the gene matches: 6. CDR3 loop: CSARTGLYGYTF. DNA for the CDR3: TGCAGCGCCCGGACAGGCCTCTATGGCTACACCTTC.

The rearrangement uses TRBV27 and TRBJ1-2; TRBD1 might be the D (6 bases). Trimming pared 1 base from V and 7 bases from J, leaving 22 bases between. The CDR3 loop spans 17 amino acids. Germline CDR1 reads MNHEY; CDR2 reads SMNVEV (reference sequence). CDR3 region: CASSLYGGAGRDVGYTF. The CDR3 DNA reads TGTGCCAGCAGTTTATATGGGGGCGCCGGCCGGGATGTTGGCTACACCTTC.

This clone occurred once. This rearrangement joins TRBV27 to TRBJ1-5, with 7 bases identical to TRBD1. Germline trimming cut 5 bases from V and 3 bases from J; bases unmatched to any gene: 16. Germline V gene sequence: CDR1 MNHEY, CDR2 SMNVEV (reference sequence). The CDR3 sequence is 18 residues long. The CDR3 here is CASSPQVVGQAHNQPQHF. CDR3 coding DNA: TGTGCCAGCAGTCCCCAGGTGGTTGGACAGGCACACAATCAGCCCCAGCATTTT.

V and J are TRBV7-2 and TRBJ1-1; 9 nucleotides match TRBD1. The V gene's germline CDR1 is SGHTA and CDR2 FQGNSA. The CDR3 consists of 13 residues. V trimming: 5 bases; J trimming: 6 bases; junction bases outside the gene matches: 4. The DNA for the CDR3 is TGTGCCAGCAGCGTCGACAGGGGGTCTGAAGCTTTCTTT. Its protein product is CASSVDRGSEAFF.

V usage is TRBV11-1 and J usage is TRBJ2-1; 8 bases line up with TRBD1. The CDR3 has 15 amino acids. V lost 6 bases to trimming and J lost 8 bases; unmatched junction nucleotides: 12. Germline V gives CDR1 SGHAT, CDR2 FQDESV (reference sequence). The chain's CDR3 is CASSHGQGGTDEQFF. The CDR3 DNA reads as TGTGCCAGCAGTCATGGACAGGGCGGTACGGATGAGCAGTTCTTC.

V is TRBV4-3 and J is TRBJ2-7; 10 positions agree with TRBD1. With V trimmed by 3 bases and J by 7 bases, 6 bases remained unmatched. The CDR3 runs to 14 residues. Germline CDR1 reads LGHNA; CDR2 reads YSLEER. Here the CDR3 DNA reads TGCGCCAGCAGCCAGTACGGGACAGGGGAAGAGCAGTACTTC. Its translation is CASSQYGTGEEQYF.

The V gene is TRBV5-1, the J gene TRBJ2-1, with D possibly matching TRBD1 (5 bases). Germline lookup yields CDR1 SGHRS and CDR2 YFSETQ. V was shortened by 0 bases and J by 6 bases, with 7 bases between the two germline ends. CDR3 size: 13 residues. The CDR3 DNA is TGCGCCAGCAGCTTGGCCAGGGCCAATGAGCAGTTCTTC. Amino acid sequence: CASSLARANEQFF. The complete variable domain, with remaining parts taken from reference TRBV5-1 and TRBJ2-1, reads KAGVTQTPRYLIKTRGQQVTLSCSPISGHRSVSWYQQTPGQGLQFLFEYFSETQRNKGNFPGRFSGRQFSNSRSEMNVSTLELGDSALYLCASSLARANEQFFGPGTRLTVL.

The chain couples TRBV7-2 to TRBJ1-2, with a possible D match to TRBD1 (5 bases). With 5 bases removed from V and 3 bases from J, the gap between germline ends came to 13 bases. The CDR3 runs to 14 residues. Per the germline V gene, CDR1 is SGHTA and CDR2 is FQGNSA. As DNA, the CDR3 is TGTGCCAGCAGCCCCCGACAGACACACTATGGCTACACCTTC. Translated, it gives CASSPRQTHYGYTF.

As for this clone: In the same sample, other DNA sequences code for this CDR3. This chain joins TRBV3-1 (or the pseudogene TRBV3-2) and TRBJ1-5; D is uncertain. Per germline, CDR1 LGHDT and CDR2 YNNKEL (reference sequence). The CDR3 totals 13 residues. V was shortened by 2 bases and J by 4 bases, with 6 bases between the two germline ends. The CDR3 loop is CASSQTVNQPQHF. CDR3 coding DNA: TGTGCCAGCAGCCAAACGGTTAATCAGCCCCAGCATTTT.

V is TRBV2 and J is TRBJ1-1; 10 bases are a match to TRBD1. The CDR3 has 14 residues. J was trimmed by 6 bases and V by 5 bases; bases with no gene match: 6. Germline-derived CDR1 and CDR2 are SNHLY and FYNNEI. CDR3 loop: CASSRDRGSAEAFF. The CDR3 nucleotides are TGTGCCAGCAGTCGGGACAGGGGATCAGCTGAAGCTTTCTTT.